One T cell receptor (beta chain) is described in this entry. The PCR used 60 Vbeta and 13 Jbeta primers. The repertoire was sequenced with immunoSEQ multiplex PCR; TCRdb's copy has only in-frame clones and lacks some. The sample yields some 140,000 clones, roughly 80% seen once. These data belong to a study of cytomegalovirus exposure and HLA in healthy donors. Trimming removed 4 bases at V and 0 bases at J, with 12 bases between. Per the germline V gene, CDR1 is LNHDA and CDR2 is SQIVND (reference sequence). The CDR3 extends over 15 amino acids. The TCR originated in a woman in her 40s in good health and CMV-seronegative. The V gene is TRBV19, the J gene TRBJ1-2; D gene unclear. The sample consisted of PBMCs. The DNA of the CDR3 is TGTGCCAGTAGTACTTCAGCGGCCACTAACTATGGCTACACCTTC. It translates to CASSTSAATNYGYTF.